Listed below are T cell receptor beta chains from one sample, sequenced in a study of cytomegalovirus exposure and HLA in healthy donors. Using immunoSEQ multiplex PCR, the repertoire was profiled, and TCRdb retains in-frame clones only, with some absent. Of under 200,000 clones in the sample, about 73% were seen once. Sequenced: PBMCs. The source is a woman aged 40 to 50 in good health and CMV-seronegative. The CDR3 runs from the conserved cysteine through the conserved F or W. The D gene is left open where the match is weak. For some rows the clone size is stated as once, few or many, or as a class when expanded; others skip it.

d_gene | j_gene | abundance | len | v_gene | CDR3nt | CDR3aa
NA | TRBJ1-1 | NA | 15 | TRBV11-2 | TGTGCCAGCAGAAACGTGGTGCTGACACGCACTGAAGCTTTCTTT | CASRNVVLTRTEAFF
NA | TRBJ2-7 | NA | 11 | TRBV25-1 | TGTGCCAGCACTACAGGTTACGAGCAGTACTTC | CASTTGYEQYF
TRBD1 | TRBJ1-2 | NA | 17 | TRBV15 | TGTGCCACCAGCAGAGGACAGGGGGCCCTGCGAAGTTATGGCTACACCTTC | CATSRGQGALRSYGYTF
NA | TRBJ2-1 | NA | 16 | TRBV7-9 | TGTGCCAGCAGCCCTGAGGAGTCAGGGGACTACAATGAGCAGTTCTTC | CASSPEESGDYNEQFF
NA | TRBJ1-2 | NA | 11 | TRBV6-4 | TGTGCCAGCAGTACAGGCTATGGCTACACCTTC | CASSTGYGYTF
TRBD1 | TRBJ1-2 | few | 17 | TRBV5-6 | TGTGCCAGCAGCTTGGGGAGACAGGGGGCCCTTTATAGCGGCTACACCTTC | CASSLGRQGALYSGYTF
TRBD2 | TRBJ2-1 | NA | 15 | TRBV7-9 | TGTGCCAGCAGGGGGGGACTAGCGGGGAACAATGAGCAGTTCTTC | CASRGGLAGNNEQFF
NA | TRBJ2-3 | NA | 13 | TRBV5-1 | TGCGCCAGCAGCTTGGATCCCCAGGATACGCAGTATTTT | CASSLDPQDTQYF
NA | TRBJ1-3 | NA | 14 | TRBV7-9 | TGTGCCAGCAGCTTCGAGACGGGAGGAAACACCATATATTTT | CASSFETGGNTIYF
NA | TRBJ1-1 | NA | 13 | TRBV18 | TGTGCCAGCTCTGAAATTGGGAGAACTGAAGCTTTCTTT | CASSEIGRTEAFF
NA | TRBJ1-3 | NA | 15 | TRBV28 | TGTGCCAGCAGTTTTATGGGGGGATCTGGAAACACCATATATTTT | CASSFMGGSGNTIYF
TRBD1 | TRBJ1-1 | NA | 14 | TRBV7-2 | TGTGCCAGCAGCTTGACAGGGTCGCGCCACGAAGCTTTCTTT | CASSLTGSRHEAFF
NA | TRBJ1-1 | NA | 14 | TRBV6-1 | TGTGCCAGCAGAGCCGACAGCATGAACACTGAAGCTTTCTTT | CASRADSMNTEAFF
TRBD1 | TRBJ1-5 | NA | 17 | TRBV19 | TGTGCCAGTAGTATAGATAGATCCAGGGGGCTCGGGCAGCCCCAGCATTTT | CASSIDRSRGLGQPQHF
TRBD2 | TRBJ2-5 | NA | 15 | TRBV6-6 | TGTGCCAGCGGGTTTCTAGGCGGGGGAGGAGAGACCCAGTACTTC | CASGFLGGGGETQYF
NA | TRBJ1-1 | NA | 11 | TRBV7-8 | TGTGCCAGCAGTCCTTGGCCTGAAGCTTTCTTT | CASSPWPEAFF
NA | TRBJ1-1 | few | 15 | TRBV5-1 | TGCGCCAGCAGCTTGGTGGTGGGGCTTGGCACTGAAGCTTTCTTT | CASSLVVGLGTEAFF
TRBD1 | TRBJ1-2 | NA | 15 | TRBV7-2 | TGTGCCAGCAGCTTATGGGACAGGGAAAACTATGGCTACACCTTC | CASSLWDRENYGYTF
TRBD1 | TRBJ1-6 | NA | 15 | TRBV5-6 | TGTGCCAGCAGCTTAAGGGACAGAGGAGCTTCACCCCTCCACTTT | CASSLRDRGASPLHF
NA | TRBJ1-1 | NA | 14 | TRBV27 | TGTGCCAGCAGTCTGGGACAAAAGAACACTGAAGCTTTCTTT | CASSLGQKNTEAFF
NA | TRBJ2-5 | NA | 10 | TRBV20-1 | TGCAGTGCTCAGCAAGAGACCCAGTACTTC | CSAQQETQYF
NA | TRBJ2-3 | once | 17 | TRBV7-6 | TGTGCCAGCAGCTTAGCGCGCGGCGCCCCCGGGTACGATACGCAGTATTTT | CASSLARGAPGYDTQYF
TRBD1 | TRBJ1-2 | NA | 14 | TRBV6-6 | TGTGCCAGCAGCGATTCGGGGACAGCTTATGGCTACACCTTC | CASSDSGTAYGYTF
NA | TRBJ2-7 | NA | 12 | TRBV2 | TGTGCCAGCAGTGGACAGAGCTACGAGCAGTACTTC | CASSGQSYEQYF
NA | TRBJ1-1 | NA | 15 | TRBV4-1 | TGCGCCAGCAGCCAAATAGGGGGGGCGACGACTGAAGCTTTCTTT | CASSQIGGATTEAFF
NA | TRBJ1-1 | NA | 13 | TRBV6-6 | TGTGCCAGCAGTTACCGAAGGGACACCGAAGCTTTCTTT | CASSYRRDTEAFF
TRBD1 | TRBJ1-2 | NA | 13 | TRBV11-2 | TGTGCCAGCAGAAGGACAGGATCTAATGGCTACACCTTC | CASRRTGSNGYTF
NA | TRBJ1-5 | NA | 12 | TRBV25-1 | TGTGCCAGCGCCGGGGTGGGGCAGCCCCAGCATTTT | CASAGVGQPQHF
NA | TRBJ1-5 | NA | 14 | TRBV6-5 | TGTGCCAGCAGTGAATTCAGGGCGGATCAGCCCCAGCATTTT | CASSEFRADQPQHF
NA | TRBJ1-1 | NA | 14 | TRBV6-1 | TGTGCCAGCAGTGAGTTCTCCTCGAACACTGAAGCTTTCTTT | CASSEFSSNTEAFF
NA | TRBJ1-1 | NA | 13 | TRBV6-6 | TGTGCCAGCAGTTATCGGGGGGTCACTGAAGCTTTCTTT | CASSYRGVTEAFF
TRBD1 | TRBJ1-5 | few | 14 | TRBV5-6 | TGTGCCAGCAGCCCAGGACAGGCCTATCAGCCCCAGCATTTT | CASSPGQAYQPQHF
NA | TRBJ2-5 | NA | 16 | TRBV4-1 | TGCGCCAGCAGCCAAGCCAGCCTAGATAACCAAGAGACCCAGTACTTC | CASSQASLDNQETQYF
TRBD1 | TRBJ2-2 | NA | 16 | TRBV6-5 | TGTGCCAGCAGTTATCAGGGGGCAATGAACACCGGGGAGCTGTTTTTT | CASSYQGAMNTGELFF
TRBD1 | TRBJ2-2 | NA | 16 | TRBV7-9 | TGTGCCAGCAGCTTAAAAGGGACAGGGGGCACCGGGGAGCTGTTTTTT | CASSLKGTGGTGELFF
TRBD2 | TRBJ2-1 | few | 15 | TRBV7-3 | TGTGCCAGCAGCCACGGGACTAGCGGTTACAATGAGCAGTTCTTC | CASSHGTSGYNEQFF
TRBD1 | TRBJ1-4 | NA | 14 | TRBV6-1 | TGTGCCAGCAGTCCGGGACAGGCGAGAGAAAAACTGTTTTTT | CASSPGQAREKLFF
TRBD1 | TRBJ1-1 | NA | 12 | TRBV6-6 | TGTGCCAGTCACAGGGGGAACACTGAAGCTTTCTTT | CASHRGNTEAFF
TRBD1 | TRBJ2-1 | few | 15 | TRBV5-1 | TGCGCCAGCAGCCTCAGACAGGGAGTCCGGAATGAGCAGTTCTTC | CASSLRQGVRNEQFF
TRBD1 | TRBJ1-3 | NA | 17 | TRBV5-4 | TGTGCCAGCAGCAAGGGACAGGGTACAAGCTCTGGAAACACCATATATTTT | CASSKGQGTSSGNTIYF
NA | TRBJ2-3 | NA | 12 | TRBV2 | TGTGCCACTTCGAGTCGCACAGATACGCAGTATTTT | CATSSRTDTQYF